The 21 T cell receptor beta chains below come from one sample, sequenced in a study of beta chain features in type 1 diabetes. Sequenced material consisted of expressed TCRB transcripts (all of the isolated RNA was reverse transcribed). The table came from immunoSEQ multiplex PCR; TCRdb's copy has only in-frame clones and leaves some out. The sample shows under 300,000 clones, around 7.8% of them seen only once. The sample consisted of central memory CD4+ T cells from blood. All receptors come from a young woman in good health.

This clone has just a few counts. Different DNA sequences within this sample yield the same CDR3. The J gene is TRBJ2-7, the V gene TRBV2; D call uncertain. V was shortened by 2 bases and J by 3 bases, with 5 bases between the two germline ends. The germline V gene has CDR1 SNHLY and CDR2 FYNNEI. CDR3 length equals 12 residues. CDR3: CASSELGYEQYV. The CDR3 bases are TGTGCCAGCAGTGAACTAGGCTACGAGCAGTACGTC.

V gene TRBV5-8 combines with J gene TRBJ1-4; D might be TRBD1 (6 bases). V was trimmed by 3 bases and J by 6 bases, leaving 24 bases between them. Germline V gene lookup returns CDR1 SGHTS and CDR2 YDEGEE. This CDR3 is built from 18 residues. CDR3 loop: CASSWSRQAQSRHEKLFF. As DNA, the CDR3 is TGTGCCAGCAGCTGGTCGAGACAGGCCCAATCTCGTCATGAAAAACTGTTTTTT. The variable domain in full, with the rest retrieved from reference TRBV5-8 and TRBJ1-4, is EAGVTQSPTHLIKTRGQQATLRCSPISGHTSVYWYQQALGLGLQFLLWYDEGEERNRGNFPPRFSGRQFPNYSSELNVNALELEDSALYLCASSWSRQAQSRHEKLFFGSGTQLSVL.

The chain is built from TRBV6-5 and TRBJ2-5, with 12 bases identical to TRBD2. Germline CDR1 and CDR2: MNHEY and SVGAGI. The CDR3 totals 15 residues. V was clipped by 2 bases and J by 4 bases; unmatched bases: 2. In nucleotides, the CDR3 is TGTGCCAGCAGTTACCTGGGACTAGCGGGAGAGACCCAGTACTTC. Residues: CASSYLGLAGETQYF.

This clone was observed a handful of times. The V and J genes are TRBV5-4 and TRBJ1-2; D is unclear. This CDR3 contains 12 residues. Germline V gene lookup returns CDR1 SGHNT and CDR2 YYREEE (reference sequence). V shed 0 bases and J shed 6 bases, with 6 bases lying between them. The CDR3 here is CASSLVRNGYTF. CDR3 in DNA: TGTGCCAGCAGCTTGGTGAGAAATGGCTACACCTTC.

The chain couples TRBV27 to TRBJ1-1; D remains unclear. The CDR3 covers 12 residues. V was cut by 6 bases and J by 2 bases, with 7 bases left in between. Germline V gives CDR1 MNHEY, CDR2 SMNVEV (reference sequence). As DNA, the CDR3 is TGTGCCAGCAGCCAAATAAACACTGAAGCTTTCTTT. Translated, it gives CASSQINTEAFF.

This clone was counted many times. This chain joins TRBV4-1 and TRBJ1-2, with D possibly being TRBD1 (6 bases). CDR3 length: 16 amino acids. V lost 3 bases and J 6 bases, leaving 20 bases between the germline ends. CDR1 and CDR2 from the germline V gene are MGHRA and YSYEKL. CDR3 nucleotides: TGCGCCAGCAGCCATGATCCCGGGGGCTCGGTCGATGGCTACACCTTC. Translation: CASSHDPGGSVDGYTF.

This clone was seen only a few times. V usage is TRBV2 and J usage is TRBJ2-1; 8 bases are a match to TRBD2. The germline V gene has CDR1 SNHLY and CDR2 FYNNEI. The CDR3 is 14 amino acids. V lost 7 bases and J lost 2; bases outside the gene matches: 4. The CDR3, as DNA: TGTGCCAGCATAGCGGGGACCGCCTACAATGAGCAGTTCTTC. This sequence encodes CASIAGTAYNEQFF.

This clone appeared many times. This chain joins TRBV7-9 and TRBJ2-1; D uncertain. This CDR3 spans 14 amino acids. V shed 1 base and J shed 6 bases, with 10 bases lying between them. CDR1 SEHNR and CDR2 FQNEAQ come from the germline V gene (reference sequence). DNA for the CDR3: TGTGCCAGCAGCTTAGGGTGGAGTTTCAATGAGCAGTTCTTC. Translation gives CASSLGWSFNEQFF.

The chain is built from TRBV30 and TRBJ1-2; D not certain. The ends were cut back, 4 bases at V and 7 bases at J, with 16 bases in the middle. CDR1 is GTSNPN and CDR2 is SVGIG in the germline V gene (reference sequence). The CDR3 runs 13 residues. The CDR3 region is CAWNVRLVGGYTF. CDR3 sequence (DNA): TGTGCCTGGAATGTAAGACTGGTTGGTGGCTACACCTTC.

J is TRBJ1-6 and V is TRBV14; D may be TRBD1 (5 bases). V was pared by 4 bases and J by 0 bases, with 13 bases between. The CDR3 runs 17 residues. Germline V gene data show CDR1 as SGHDN and CDR2 as FVKESK. The CDR3 DNA reads as TGTGCCAGCAGCCGCGAGGGGACCAGCTCCTATAATTCACCCCTCCACTTT. Translated, it gives CASSREGTSSYNSPLHF.

The V call is TRBV7-2, the J call TRBJ1-1; D perhaps matches TRBD1 (6 bases). Between the trimmed V and J ends, which lost 5 bases and 6 bases, there was a span of 16 bases. Germline CDR1 SGHTA, CDR2 FQGNSA. The CDR3 is made up of 14 amino acids. CDR3 sequence (DNA): TGTGCCAGCAGCCGTCCGGGACATGTCGCTGAAGCTTTCTTT. Protein sequence: CASSRPGHVAEAFF.

A few counts support this clone. This chain joins TRBV30 and TRBJ1-5, with TRBD1 identical over 9 bases. Germline lookup yields CDR1 GTSNPN and CDR2 SVGIG (reference sequence). V was pared by 5 bases and J by 3 bases, with 8 bases of the junction left unmatched. The CDR3 totals 15 residues. CDR3 amino acids: CAWDAGTGHNQPQHF. CDR3 nucleotide sequence: TGTGCCTGGGACGCCGGGACAGGGCACAATCAGCCCCAGCATTTT.

The genes are TRBV25-1 and TRBJ2-1; 7 nucleotides line up with TRBD1. This CDR3 spans 17 amino acids. From germline, CDR1 is MGHDK and CDR2 SYGVNS. V gave up 4 bases and J gave up 0 bases; unmatched junction bases: 9. The chain's CDR3 is CASSARPTGISYNEQFF. CDR3 DNA sequence: TGTGCCAGCAGTGCCCGACCGACAGGGATCTCCTACAATGAGCAGTTCTTC.

In this sample, this clone turned up a few times. This chain connects TRBV7-2 to TRBJ1-1; D remains ambiguous. The CDR3 covers 12 residues. The germline V and J ends were trimmed by 2 bases and 11 bases, with 12 bases remaining between them. CDR1 and CDR2 from the germline V gene are SGHTA and FQGNSA. The CDR3 nucleotides are TGTGCCAGCAGCTTAACTCCCCAGCGGGCTTTCTTT. Translated: CASSLTPQRAFF.

The V gene is TRBV30, the J gene TRBJ2-5; 9 bases fit TRBD1. The J call is in doubt because the DNA end fits TRBJ2-7 better. CDR3 length: 15 residues. Per germline, CDR1 GTSNPN and CDR2 SVGIG (reference sequence). The CDR3 nucleotides read TGTGCCTGGAGTTACCGGGACAGGGACGGGAGCGAGCAGTACTTC. It specifies CAWSYRDRDGSEQYF.

The chain links TRBV5-1 to TRBJ1-5, with a tentative D call TRBD1 (5 bases). The CDR3 spans 15 residues. The V gene lost 0 bases and the J gene lost 1 base, with 8 bases spanning the gap. The germline CDR1 and CDR2 sequences are SGHRS and YFSETQ. CDR3 sequence reads: CASSLVAGSNQPQHF. CDR3 in DNA: TGCGCCAGCAGCTTGGTAGCAGGGAGCAATCAGCCCCAGCATTTT.

This clone was detected only a few times. The rearrangement joins TRBV6-6 to TRBJ2-1; weak D call: TRBD2 (5 bases). This CDR3 has 15 amino acids. Trimming removed 10 bases from V and 1 base from J, with 17 bases in between. Per the germline V gene, CDR1 is MNHNY and CDR2 is SVGAGI (reference sequence). The DNA of the CDR3 is TGTGCCACCCTGGCAGCCGAGGGATCCTACAATGAGCAGTTCTTC. It encodes CATLAAEGSYNEQFF.

This clone occurred a few times. V usage is TRBV7-2 and J usage is TRBJ1-4; unclear D gene. The germline gives CDR1 SGHTA, CDR2 FQGNSA. Trimming removed 3 bases from V and 7 bases from J, with 12 bases in between. This CDR3 comprises 14 residues. The CDR3 spells CASSFYGRFEKLFF. The DNA for the CDR3 is TGTGCCAGCAGCTTTTATGGACGTTTTGAAAAACTGTTTTTT.

J is TRBJ2-7 and V is TRBV7-2; D remains unclear. V lost 5 bases, J lost 0 bases, and 8 bases lay in between. The CDR3 consists of 13 residues. CDR1 SGHTA and CDR2 FQGNSA come from the germline V gene. Here the CDR3 reads CASSSKSSYEQYF. CDR3 coding DNA: TGTGCCAGCAGCAGCAAGAGCTCCTACGAGCAGTACTTC.

The chain has TRBV7-6 and TRBJ2-5; a weak D match, TRBD1 (6 bases). CDR1 is SGHVS and CDR2 is FNYEAQ in the germline V gene. V lost 0 bases to trimming and J lost 6 bases, with 17 bases between them. The CDR3 contains 16 residues. The CDR3 coding sequence is TGTGCCAGCAGCTTAGCCTCACAGGGTGTGTCGAAGACCCAGTACTTC. Translating gives CASSLASQGVSKTQYF.

This chain connects TRBV4-3 to TRBJ2-5, with D unclear. Per the germline V gene, CDR1 is LGHNA and CDR2 is YSLEER. Trimming stripped 0 bases from V and 4 bases from J, with 6 bases between. The CDR3 extends over 13 amino acids. The CDR3 spells CASSQDRSETQYF. In DNA, the CDR3 is TGCGCCAGCAGCCAAGACCGGTCAGAGACCCAGTACTTC.